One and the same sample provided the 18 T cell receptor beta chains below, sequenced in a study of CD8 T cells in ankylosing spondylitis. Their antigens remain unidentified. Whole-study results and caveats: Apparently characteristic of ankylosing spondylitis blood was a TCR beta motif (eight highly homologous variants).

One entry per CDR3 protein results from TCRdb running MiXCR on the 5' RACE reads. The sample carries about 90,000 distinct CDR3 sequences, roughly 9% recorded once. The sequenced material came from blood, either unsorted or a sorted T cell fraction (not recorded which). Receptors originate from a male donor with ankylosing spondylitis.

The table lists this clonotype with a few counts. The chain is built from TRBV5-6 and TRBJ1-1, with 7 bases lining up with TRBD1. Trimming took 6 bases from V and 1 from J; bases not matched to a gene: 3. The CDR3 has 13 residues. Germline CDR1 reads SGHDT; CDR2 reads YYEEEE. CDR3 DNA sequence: TGTGCCAGCACCTGGACAGGGAACACTGAAGCTTTCTTT. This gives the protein CASTWTGNTEAFF.

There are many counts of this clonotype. The CDR3 here is CASSEYDRREQFF. CDR3 in DNA: TGTGCCAGCAGTGAATACGACAGGAGGGAGCAGTTCTTC. This sequence joins TRBV2 and TRBJ2-1; D may be TRBD1 (6 bases). The germline gives CDR1 SNHLY, CDR2 FYNNEI. Trimming left V 2 bases short and J 10 bases short, with 12 bases between. This CDR3 is 13 amino acids long.

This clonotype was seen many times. The CDR3 DNA follows: TGTGCCAGCAGTTTAGATCCCAGCTCCTACAATGAGCAGTTCTTC. Amino acids: CASSLDPSSYNEQFF. The V call is TRBV27, the J call TRBJ2-1; D is unresolved. The V and J ends lost 2 bases and 0 bases respectively, with 8 bases between them. CDR1 and CDR2 from the germline V gene are MNHEY and SMNVEV (reference sequence). The CDR3 has 15 amino acids.

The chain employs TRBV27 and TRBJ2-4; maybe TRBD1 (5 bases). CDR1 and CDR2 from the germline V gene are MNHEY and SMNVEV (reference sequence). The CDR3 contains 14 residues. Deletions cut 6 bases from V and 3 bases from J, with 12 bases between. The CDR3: CASRPGLGKNIQYF. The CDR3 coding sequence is TGTGCCAGCAGACCAGGGTTGGGCAAAAACATTCAGTACTTC.

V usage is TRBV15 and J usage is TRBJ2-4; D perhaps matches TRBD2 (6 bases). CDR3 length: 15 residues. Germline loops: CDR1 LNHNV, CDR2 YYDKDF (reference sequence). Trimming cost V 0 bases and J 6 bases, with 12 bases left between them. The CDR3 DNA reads TGTGCCACCAGCAGAGATCGGCACGGGGGAAACATTCAGTACTTC. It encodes CATSRDRHGGNIQYF.

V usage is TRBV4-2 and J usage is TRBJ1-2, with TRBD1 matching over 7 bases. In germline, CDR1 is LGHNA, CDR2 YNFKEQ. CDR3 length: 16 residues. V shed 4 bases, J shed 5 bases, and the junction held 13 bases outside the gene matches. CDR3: CASSPNTGTALYGYTF. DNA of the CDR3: TGTGCCAGCAGCCCGAATACCGGGACAGCGCTTTATGGCTACACCTTC.

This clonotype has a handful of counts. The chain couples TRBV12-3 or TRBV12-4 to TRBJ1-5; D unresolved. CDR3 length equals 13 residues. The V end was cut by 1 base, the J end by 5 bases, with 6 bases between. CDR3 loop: CASSLVGDQPQHF. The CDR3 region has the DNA TGTGCCAGCAGTTTAGTTGGGGATCAGCCCCAGCATTTT.

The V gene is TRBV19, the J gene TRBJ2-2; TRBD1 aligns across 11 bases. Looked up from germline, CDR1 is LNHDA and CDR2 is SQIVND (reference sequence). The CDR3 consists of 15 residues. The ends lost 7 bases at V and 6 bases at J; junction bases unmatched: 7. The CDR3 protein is CASTIGTGGSGELFF. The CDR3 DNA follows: TGTGCCAGTACCATAGGGACAGGGGGTTCCGGGGAGCTGTTTTTT.

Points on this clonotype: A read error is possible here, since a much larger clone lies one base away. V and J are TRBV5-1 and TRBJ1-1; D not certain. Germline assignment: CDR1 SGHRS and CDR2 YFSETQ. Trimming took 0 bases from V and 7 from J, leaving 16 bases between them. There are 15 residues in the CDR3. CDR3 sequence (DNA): TGCGCCAGCAGCTTGGCCCCGGGAGGGATCGATGAAGCTTTCTTT. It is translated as CASSLAPGGIDEAFF.

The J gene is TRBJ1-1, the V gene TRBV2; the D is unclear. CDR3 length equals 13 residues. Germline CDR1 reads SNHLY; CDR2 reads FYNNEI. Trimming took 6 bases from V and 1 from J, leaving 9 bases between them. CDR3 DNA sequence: TGTGCCAGCAGCCCAAACTGGAACACTGAAGCTTTCTTT. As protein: CASSPNWNTEAFF.

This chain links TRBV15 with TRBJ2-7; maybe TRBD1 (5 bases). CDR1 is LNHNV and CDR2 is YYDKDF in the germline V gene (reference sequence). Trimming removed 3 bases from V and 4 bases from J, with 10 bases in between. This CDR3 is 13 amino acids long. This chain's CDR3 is CATSSGQGYEQYV. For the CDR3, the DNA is TGTGCCACCAGCAGTGGGCAGGGTTACGAGCAGTACGTC.

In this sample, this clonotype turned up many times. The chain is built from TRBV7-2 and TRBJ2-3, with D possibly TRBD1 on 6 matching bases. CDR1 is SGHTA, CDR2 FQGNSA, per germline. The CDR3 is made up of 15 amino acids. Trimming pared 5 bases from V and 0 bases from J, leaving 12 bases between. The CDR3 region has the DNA TGTGCCAGCAGCCCGAGGACAGCTAGCACAGATACGCAGTATTTT. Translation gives CASSPRTASTDTQYF.

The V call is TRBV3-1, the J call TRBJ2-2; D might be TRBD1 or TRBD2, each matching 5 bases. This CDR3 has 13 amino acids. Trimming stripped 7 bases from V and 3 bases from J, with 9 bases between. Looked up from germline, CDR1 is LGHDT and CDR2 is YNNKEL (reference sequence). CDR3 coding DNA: TGTGCCAGCACGGGGACCTACACCGGGGAGCTGTTTTTT. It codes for CASTGTYTGELFF.

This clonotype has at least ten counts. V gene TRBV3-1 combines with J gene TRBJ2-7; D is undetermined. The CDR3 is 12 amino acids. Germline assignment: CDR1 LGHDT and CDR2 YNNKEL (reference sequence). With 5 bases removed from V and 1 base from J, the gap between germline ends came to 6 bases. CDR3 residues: CASSFLSYEQYF. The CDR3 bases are TGTGCCAGCAGCTTTCTGTCCTACGAGCAGTACTTC.

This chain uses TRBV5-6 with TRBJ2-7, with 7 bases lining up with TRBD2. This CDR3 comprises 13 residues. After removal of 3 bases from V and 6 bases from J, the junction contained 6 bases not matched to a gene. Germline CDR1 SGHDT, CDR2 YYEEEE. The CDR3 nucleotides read TGTGCCAGCAGCTGGGCGACTAGCCGCGAGCAGTACTTC. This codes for CASSWATSREQYF.

The CDR3: CASSVGTDPSYGYTF. CDR3 coding DNA: TGTGCCAGCAGCGTAGGGACGGATCCCTCCTATGGCTACACCTTC. This chain links TRBV9 with TRBJ1-2; D is uncertain. Looked up from germline, CDR1 is SGDLS and CDR2 is YYNGEE. This CDR3 contains 15 residues. V lost 0 bases to trimming and J lost 4 bases, with 13 bases between them.

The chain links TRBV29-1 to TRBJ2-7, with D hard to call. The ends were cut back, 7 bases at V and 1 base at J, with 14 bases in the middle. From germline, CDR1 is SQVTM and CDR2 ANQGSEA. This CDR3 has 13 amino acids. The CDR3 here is CSGVGSGSYEQYV. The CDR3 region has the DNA TGCAGCGGTGTTGGGTCGGGTTCCTACGAGCAGTACGTC.

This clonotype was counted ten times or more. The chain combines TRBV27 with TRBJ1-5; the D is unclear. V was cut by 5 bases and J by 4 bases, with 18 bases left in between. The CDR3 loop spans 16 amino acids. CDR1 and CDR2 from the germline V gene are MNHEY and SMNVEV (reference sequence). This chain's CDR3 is CASSPFLNPRNQPQHF. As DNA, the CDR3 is TGTGCCAGCAGTCCATTTCTCAACCCAAGAAATCAGCCCCAGCATTTT.